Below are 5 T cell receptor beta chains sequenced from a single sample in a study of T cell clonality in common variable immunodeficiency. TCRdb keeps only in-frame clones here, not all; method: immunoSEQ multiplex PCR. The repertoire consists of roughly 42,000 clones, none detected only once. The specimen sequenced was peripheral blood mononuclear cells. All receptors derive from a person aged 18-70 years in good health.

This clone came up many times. CDR3: CASKGSAGSPYEQYF. Incomplete CDR3 DNA: TGCGCCAGCAAGGGTTCAGCAGGGTCCCCCTACGAG. The chain recombines TRBV5-1 with TRBJ2-7; a possible D gene is TRBD1 (5 bases). The read is 3 residues too short to cover the CDR3 end, so that end is filled in from the germline J gene. This CDR3 is built from 15 residues. Germline-derived CDR1 and CDR2 are SGHRS and YFSETQ. V lost 6 bases to trimming and J lost 2 bases, with 18 bases between them.

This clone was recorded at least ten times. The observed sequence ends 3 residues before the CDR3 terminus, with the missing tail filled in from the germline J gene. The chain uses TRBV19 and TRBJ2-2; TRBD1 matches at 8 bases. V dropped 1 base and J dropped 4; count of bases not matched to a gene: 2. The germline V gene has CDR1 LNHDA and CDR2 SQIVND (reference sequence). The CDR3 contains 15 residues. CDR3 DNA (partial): TGTGCCAGTAGTATAGGACAGGGGACCACCGGGGAG. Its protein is CASSIGQGTTGE. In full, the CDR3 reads CASSIGQGTTGELFF. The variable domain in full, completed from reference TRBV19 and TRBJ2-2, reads DGGITQSPKYLFRKEGQNVTLSCEQNLNHDAMYWYRQDPGQGLRLIYYSQIVNDFQKGDIAEGYSVSREKKESFPLTVTSAQKNPTAFYLCASSIGQGTTGELFFGEGSRLTVL.

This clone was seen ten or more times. CDR3 loop: CASTQGNYEQYF. The sequenced CDR3 bases are TGTGCTAGTACTCAGGGGAACTACGAG. The genes are TRBV12-5 and TRBJ2-7; D might be TRBD1 (6 bases). The read ends 3 residues shy of where the CDR3 ends; the end is completed using the germline J gene. Trimming took 8 bases from V and 3 from J, leaving 11 bases between them. CDR1 is LGHNT, CDR2 FRNRAP, per germline. The CDR3 is 12 amino acids.

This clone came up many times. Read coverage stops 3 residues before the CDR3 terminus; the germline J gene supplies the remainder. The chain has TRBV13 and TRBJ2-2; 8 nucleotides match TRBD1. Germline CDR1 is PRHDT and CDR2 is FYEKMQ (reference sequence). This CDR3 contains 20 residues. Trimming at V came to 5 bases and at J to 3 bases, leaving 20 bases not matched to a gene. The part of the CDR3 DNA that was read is TGTGCCAGCAGCCCCGTGACCCCCACCACTCAGGGGGCGGACACCGGGGAG. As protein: CASSPVTPTTQGADTGE. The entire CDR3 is CASSPVTPTTQGADTGELFF.

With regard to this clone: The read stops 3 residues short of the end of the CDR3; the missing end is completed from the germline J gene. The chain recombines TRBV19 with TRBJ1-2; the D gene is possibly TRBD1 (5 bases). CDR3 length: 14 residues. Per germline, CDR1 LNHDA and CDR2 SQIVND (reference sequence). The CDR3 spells CASSLTEGYNDYTF. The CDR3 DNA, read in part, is TGTGCCAGTAGCCTCACAGAGGGGTACAATGAC.